One sample yielded the 25 T cell receptor beta chains listed below, sequenced in a study of shared clonotypes between healthy human individuals. The protocol was immunoSEQ multiplex PCR, while the TCRdb copy is restricted to in-frame clones and leaves out a portion. The sample contains about 2 million clones, around 95% of which appear only once. Sequences were obtained from naive CD4+ T cells sorted from blood. Subset noted: CD45RA+ positively selected. The receptors shown here come from a man between 18 and 35 years old in good health.

The gene calls are TRBV7-9 and TRBJ2-7; D uncertain. V shed 0 bases and J shed 7 bases, with 13 bases lying between them. This CDR3 spans 14 amino acids. Germline values: CDR1 SEHNR, CDR2 FQNEAQ (reference sequence). CDR3: CASSLALLTSEQYF. The CDR3 DNA is TGTGCCAGCAGCTTAGCCCTGCTCACCTCGGAGCAGTACTTC.

Notes on this clone: A much more abundant neighbour one base away suggests this may be a read error. The rearrangement uses TRBV7-2 and TRBJ2-7; D call uncertain. Germline assignment: CDR1 SGHTA and CDR2 FQGNSA. The CDR3 extends over 11 amino acids. CDR3 bases: TGTGCCAGCAGCTCCCAAGCCGAGCGGTACTTC. It codes for CASSSQAERYF. Full variable domain (rest looked up from reference TRBV7-2 and TRBJ2-7): GAGVSQSPSNKVTEKGKDVELRCDPISGHTALYWYRQSLGQGLEFLIYFQGNSAPDKSGLPSDRFSAERTGGSVSTLTIQRTQQEDSAVYLCASSSQAERYFGPGTRLTVT.

For this clone: At the DNA level, this CDR3 is encoded by other sequences in the same sample as well. The V and J genes are TRBV9 and TRBJ2-3; TRBD2 matches 9 bases. Germline lookup yields CDR1 SGDLS and CDR2 YYNGEE. The V segment lost 0 bases and the J segment 3 bases; nucleotides outside the gene matches: 5. The CDR3 spans 16 residues. The CDR3 loop reads CASSVEASGATDTQYF. Here the CDR3 DNA reads TGTGCCAGCAGCGTAGAGGCTAGCGGGGCAACAGATACGCAGTATTTT.

This clone was recorded once. The chain joins TRBV5-1 to TRBJ1-5; no clear D gene. V lost 4 bases, J lost 5 bases, and 16 bases lay in between. The CDR3 covers 15 residues. Looked up from germline, CDR1 is SGHRS and CDR2 is YFSETQ. The CDR3 spells CASSPEGEEYQPQHF. CDR3 bases: TGCGCCAGCAGCCCCGAGGGTGAGGAGTATCAGCCCCAGCATTTT.

The rearrangement uses TRBV5-6 and TRBJ2-5, with D possibly being TRBD1 (6 bases). The V and J ends lost 4 bases and 5 bases respectively, with 12 bases between them. CDR1 is SGHDT and CDR2 is YYEEEE in the germline V gene. This CDR3 has 13 amino acids. CDR3 region: CASSLQGAETQYF. CDR3 nucleotides: TGTGCCAGCAGCCTACAGGGAGCTGAGACCCAGTACTTC.

The count of this clone is one. The rearrangement links TRBV4-3 to TRBJ2-7; D is unclear. The germline V gene encodes CDR1 LGHNA and CDR2 YSLEER. Trimming shortened V by 0 bases and J by 1 base, and 10 bases separated the two germline ends. The CDR3 loop spans 15 amino acids. The CDR3 nucleotides read TGCGCCAGCAGCCAAGATCCGGGCTATTCCTACGAGCAGTACTTC. Translation: CASSQDPGYSYEQYF.

A single count supports this clone. This chain links TRBV29-1 with TRBJ2-7; 8 bases agree with TRBD2. The ends lost 7 bases at V and 0 bases at J; junction bases unmatched: 5. CDR1 and CDR2 from the germline V gene are SQVTM and ANQGSEA. This CDR3 is built from 13 residues. The CDR3 loop is CSGLAGSSYEQYF. DNA for the CDR3: TGCAGCGGCCTAGCGGGTAGCTCCTACGAGCAGTACTTC.

The chain links TRBV28 to TRBJ1-2; TRBD1 aligns across 12 bases. Germline V lookup: CDR1 MDHEN, CDR2 SYDVKM. CDR3 length equals 15 residues. V gave up 4 bases and J gave up 8 bases; unmatched junction bases: 8. CDR3 sequence: CASSSRDRGREGYTF. The CDR3 nucleotides read TGTGCCAGCAGTTCAAGGGACAGGGGGCGGGAGGGCTACACCTTC.

This chain joins TRBV10-2 and TRBJ1-5; D is ambiguous. Trimming took off 0 bases at V and 0 bases at J, with 9 bases between the two ends. The V gene's germline CDR1 is WSHSY and CDR2 SAAADI. The CDR3 loop spans 16 amino acids. The chain's CDR3 is CASSESTGSSNQPQHF. The CDR3 DNA reads as TGCGCCAGCAGTGAGTCGACGGGGAGTAGCAATCAGCCCCAGCATTTT.

The chain couples TRBV18 to TRBJ2-7; either TRBD1 or TRBD2 may fit D (5 bases each). Trimming pared 3 bases from V and 2 bases from J, leaving 14 bases between. The length of the CDR3 is 15 residues. The germline V gene encodes CDR1 KGHSH and CDR2 LQKENI. The CDR3 is CASSPSSGPPYEQYF. The CDR3 nucleotides read TGTGCCAGCTCACCTTCATCGGGGCCTCCCTACGAGCAGTACTTC.

To note about this clone: At the DNA level, this CDR3 is encoded by other sequences in the same sample as well. V gene TRBV4-1 combines with J gene TRBJ2-1, with D perhaps matching TRBD1 or TRBD2 (5 bases each). CDR3 length equals 15 residues. V was trimmed by 6 bases and J by 0 bases, leaving 12 bases between them. CDR1 is MGHRA and CDR2 is YSYEKL in the germline V gene. The CDR3 loop reads CASSLAGSSYNEQFF. The DNA of the CDR3 is TGCGCCAGCAGTCTTGCAGGGAGCTCCTACAATGAGCAGTTCTTC.

This chain links TRBV14 with TRBJ2-5, with D possibly matching TRBD1 (6 bases). The CDR3 runs to 15 residues. CDR1 is SGHDN and CDR2 is FVKESK in the germline V gene. V was trimmed by 1 base and J by 4 bases, leaving 13 bases between them. CDR3 in amino acids: CASSQGPGEGETQYF. The DNA of the CDR3 is TGTGCCAGCAGCCAAGGTCCAGGGGAAGGAGAGACCCAGTACTTC. The entire variable domain, with the rest obtained from reference TRBV14 and TRBJ2-5, is as follows: EAGVTQFPSHSVIEKGQTVTLRCDPISGHDNLYWYRRVMGKEIKFLLHFVKESKQDESGMPNNRFLAERTGGTYSTLKVQPAELEDSGVYFCASSQGPGEGETQYFGPGTRLLVL.

The genes are TRBV9 and TRBJ2-2; TRBD2 agrees at 10 bases. The CDR3 is 17 amino acids. From germline, CDR1 is SGDLS and CDR2 YYNGEE. Unmatched junction bases numbered 15, after V lost 7 bases and J lost 6 bases. The CDR3 nucleotides read TGTGCCAGCGGATCCGCAGCGGGAGGGCCTAACTCCGGGGAGCTGTTTTTT. Its protein is CASGSAAGGPNSGELFF.

About this clone: Additional DNA sequences in this sample encode the identical CDR3. This rearrangement joins TRBV6-5 to TRBJ1-1; no definite D call. This CDR3 has 13 residues. The V and J ends lost 6 bases and 1 base respectively, with 9 bases between them. The germline CDR1 and CDR2 sequences are MNHEY and SVGAGI. CDR3 amino acids: CASSSRGNTEAFF. DNA of the CDR3: TGTGCCAGCAGCTCTCGGGGGAACACTGAAGCTTTCTTT.

The chain employs TRBV9 and TRBJ2-3, with a possible D match to TRBD2 (5 bases). V was trimmed by 0 bases and J by 2 bases, leaving 10 bases between them. CDR3 size: 15 residues. Germline CDR1 and CDR2: SGDLS and YYNGEE. CDR3 sequence reads: CASSVERLTTDTQYF. The CDR3 nucleotides are TGTGCCAGCAGCGTAGAGCGACTAACCACAGATACGCAGTATTTT.

The chain's CDR3 is CASSEKGRGAQPQHF. The CDR3 nucleotides are TGTGCCAGCAGTGAAAAGGGCCGAGGAGCTCAGCCCCAGCATTTT. The V and J genes are TRBV2 and TRBJ1-5; D remains ambiguous. CDR1 is SNHLY and CDR2 is FYNNEI in the germline V gene. The CDR3 has 15 residues. The germline V and J ends were trimmed by 2 bases and 6 bases, with 14 bases remaining between them.

The chain combines TRBV9 with TRBJ1-6; TRBD1 matches 7 bases. Germline trimming cut 2 bases from V and 4 bases from J; bases unmatched to any gene: 12. Germline V gene lookup returns CDR1 SGDLS and CDR2 YYNGEE. This CDR3 has 18 residues. The CDR3 protein is CASSVGTGATKYNSPLHF. The CDR3 nucleotides read TGTGCCAGCAGCGTTGGAACAGGGGCCACGAAATATAATTCACCCCTCCACTTT.

Comments on this clone: The identical CDR3 is also encoded by other nucleotide sequences in the sample. This CDR3 is CASSFLNYGYTF. The CDR3 region has the DNA TGTGCCAGCAGCTTTCTTAACTATGGCTACACCTTC. J is TRBJ1-2 and V is TRBV7-9; no clear D. Trimming took off 3 bases at V and 1 base at J, with 3 bases between the two ends. This CDR3 comprises 12 residues. Germline-derived CDR1 and CDR2 are SEHNR and FQNEAQ (reference sequence). The variable domain in full, completed from reference TRBV7-9 and TRBJ1-2, reads DTGVSQNPRHKITKRGQNVTFRCDPISEHNRLYWYRQTLGQGPEFLTYFQNEAQLEKSRLLSDRFSAERPKGSFSTLEIQRTEQGDSAMYLCASSFLNYGYTFGSGTRLTVV.

V and J are TRBV7-3 and TRBJ2-1; tentatively, D is TRBD1 (7 bases). Germline CDR1 SGHTA, CDR2 FQGTGA. V was clipped by 5 bases and J by 8 bases, with 19 bases between them. The CDR3 consists of 15 residues. The CDR3 DNA sequence: TGTGCCAGCAGCCCCACTTCAGGGGGAGGTTATGAGCAGTTCTTC. Translation: CASSPTSGGGYEQFF.

This clone was observed once. Here the CDR3 DNA reads TGCGCCAGCAGCTCGCCCGAGATAGCGGGAGTTCCCTACGAGCAGTACTTC. It translates to CASSSPEIAGVPYEQYF. This chain uses TRBV5-1 with TRBJ2-7, with 9 nucleotides matching TRBD2. This CDR3 contains 17 residues. The V gene end was trimmed by 3 bases and the J gene end by 2 bases; junction bases not matched to a gene: 12. Germline loops: CDR1 SGHRS, CDR2 YFSETQ.

V and J are TRBV9 and TRBJ1-6, with D tentatively TRBD1 (6 bases). CDR1 is SGDLS, CDR2 YYNGEE, per germline. The CDR3 runs 16 residues. V shed 4 bases and J shed 7 bases, with 18 bases lying between them. CDR3 in amino acids: CASSPSTGNMNSPLHF. The CDR3 DNA is TGTGCCAGCAGCCCAAGTACAGGGAACATGAATTCACCCCTCCACTTT.

This chain uses TRBV29-1 with TRBJ2-7; D is tentatively TRBD1 or TRBD2 (5 bases each). The germline gives CDR1 SQVTM, CDR2 ANQGSEA. The CDR3 is made up of 12 amino acids. Trimming took 4 bases from V and 4 from J, leaving 11 bases between them. CDR3 coding DNA: TGCAGCGTTGCCCGGGGCCCATACGAGCAGTACTTC. It yields the protein CSVARGPYEQYF.

V and J are TRBV6-6 and TRBJ2-7; 7 bases map to TRBD1. Germline CDR1 reads MNHNY; CDR2 reads SVGAGI (reference sequence). The trim removed 10 bases at V and 5 bases at J, leaving 8 bases unmatched. The CDR3 sequence is 12 residues long. In DNA form, the CDR3 reads TGTGCCACCAAAACCACAGGGGACGAGCAGTACTTC. This codes for CATKTTGDEQYF.

CDR3 sequence (DNA): TGTGCCTGGACGACAGGGAGTGAGCAGTTCTTC. Residues: CAWTTGSEQFF. V and J are TRBV30 and TRBJ2-1, with 7 bases identical to TRBD1. The CDR3 has 11 residues. Germline CDR1 reads GTSNPN; CDR2 reads SVGIG (reference sequence). J gave up 9 bases and V 4 bases, and 3 bases lay outside the gene matches.

The chain links TRBV7-8 to TRBJ2-1; 11 bases map to TRBD2. Per germline, CDR1 SGHVS and CDR2 FQNEAQ. The CDR3 spans 17 residues. With 4 bases clipped from V and 4 bases from J, the junction kept 9 bases outside the gene matches. For the CDR3, the DNA is TGTGCCAGCAGCTCCAGACAGGGACTAGCGGAGTACAATGAGCAGTTCTTC. It codes for CASSSRQGLAEYNEQFF.